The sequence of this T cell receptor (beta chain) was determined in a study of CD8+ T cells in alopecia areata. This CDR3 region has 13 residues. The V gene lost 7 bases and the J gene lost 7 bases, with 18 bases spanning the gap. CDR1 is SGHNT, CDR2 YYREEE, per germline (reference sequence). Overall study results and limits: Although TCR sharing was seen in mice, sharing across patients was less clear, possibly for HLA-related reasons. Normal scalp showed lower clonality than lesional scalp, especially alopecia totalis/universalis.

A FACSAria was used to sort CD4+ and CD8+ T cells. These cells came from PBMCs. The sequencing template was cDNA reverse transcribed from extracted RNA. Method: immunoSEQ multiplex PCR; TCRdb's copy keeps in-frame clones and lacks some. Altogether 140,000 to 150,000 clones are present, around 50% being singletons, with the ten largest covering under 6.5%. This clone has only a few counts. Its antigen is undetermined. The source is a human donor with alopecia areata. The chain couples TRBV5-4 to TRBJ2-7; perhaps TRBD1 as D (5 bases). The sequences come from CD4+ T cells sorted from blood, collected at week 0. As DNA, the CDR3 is TGTGCCAGCTCTAAGGGGCCCGCCGAAGAGCAGTACTTC. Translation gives CASSKGPAEEQYF.